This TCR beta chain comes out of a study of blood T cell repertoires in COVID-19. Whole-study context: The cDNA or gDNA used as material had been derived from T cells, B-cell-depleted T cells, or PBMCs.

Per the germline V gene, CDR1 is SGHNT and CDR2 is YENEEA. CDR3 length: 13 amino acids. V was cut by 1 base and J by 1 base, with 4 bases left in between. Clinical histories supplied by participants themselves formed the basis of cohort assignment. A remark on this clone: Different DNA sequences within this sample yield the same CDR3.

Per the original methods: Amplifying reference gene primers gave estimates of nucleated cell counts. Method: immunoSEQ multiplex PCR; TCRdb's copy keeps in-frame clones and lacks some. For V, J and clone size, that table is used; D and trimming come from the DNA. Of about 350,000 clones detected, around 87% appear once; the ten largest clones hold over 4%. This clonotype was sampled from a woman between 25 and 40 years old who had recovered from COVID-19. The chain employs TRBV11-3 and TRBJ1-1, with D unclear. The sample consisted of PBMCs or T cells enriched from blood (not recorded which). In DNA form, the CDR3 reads TGTGCCAGCAGCTTAGGTCGGAACACTGAAGCTTTCTTT. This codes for CASSLGRNTEAFF.